The 26 T cell receptor beta chains listed next were all sequenced from one sample in a study of OX40 agonist ivuxolimab in advanced cancers. The protocol was immunoSEQ multiplex PCR, while the TCRdb copy is restricted to in-frame clones and leaves out a portion. The sample holds about 69,000 clones, around 91% seen once. The material was CD4+ or CD8+ T cells sorted from blood, obtained in a trial of the OX40 agonist ivuxolimab. These receptors all stem from an adult with an advanced solid tumor such as melanoma, head and neck, liver or kidney cancer.

The J gene is TRBJ1-1, the V gene TRBV11-1; D is undetermined. This CDR3 is built from 12 residues. Trimming cost V 3 bases and J 4 bases, with 6 bases left between them. Germline V gives CDR1 SGHAT, CDR2 FQDESV (reference sequence). The CDR3 protein is CASSFGSTEAFF. CDR3 sequence (DNA): TGTGCCAGCAGCTTTGGTAGCACTGAAGCTTTCTTT.

The chain is built from TRBV25-1 and TRBJ2-6; 9 bases are shared with TRBD2. With 6 bases clipped from V and 2 bases from J, the junction kept 8 bases outside the gene matches. The V gene's germline CDR1 is MGHDK and CDR2 SYGVNS. The CDR3 extends over 17 amino acids. The CDR3, as DNA: TGTGCCAGCAGCGCGGGGGGGGCACCGCCTGGGGCCAACGTCCTGACTTTC. Amino acid sequence: CASSAGGAPPGANVLTF.

The chain couples TRBV30 to TRBJ2-1; 9 nucleotides align to TRBD1. The CDR3 is made up of 13 amino acids. CDR1 is GTSNPN, CDR2 SVGIG, per germline (reference sequence). With V trimmed by 2 bases and J by 7 bases, 3 bases remained unmatched. Here the CDR3 DNA reads TGTGCCTGGAGTCACAGGGGGCTTAATGAGCAGTTCTTC. As protein: CAWSHRGLNEQFF.

The rearrangement joins TRBV19 to TRBJ2-1, with 12 bases fitting TRBD2. This CDR3 comprises 15 residues. CDR1 is LNHDA and CDR2 is SQIVND in the germline V gene (reference sequence). Unmatched junction bases numbered 7, after V lost 3 bases and J lost 10 bases. CDR3 in amino acids: CASSIGLAGGWEQFF. CDR3 nucleotide sequence: TGTGCCAGTAGTATCGGTCTAGCGGGAGGGTGGGAGCAGTTCTTC. Supplemented by reference TRBV19 and TRBJ2-1, the full variable domain reads DGGITQSPKYLFRKEGQNVTLSCEQNLNHDAMYWYRQDPGQGLRLIYYSQIVNDFQKGDIAEGYSVSREKKESFPLTVTSAQKNPTAFYLCASSIGLAGGWEQFFGPGTRLTVL.

This clone was observed once. J is TRBJ1-5 and V is TRBV27; no definite D call. Germline assignment: CDR1 MNHEY and CDR2 SMNVEV (reference sequence). CDR3 size: 13 residues. The ends were cut back, 4 bases at V and 7 bases at J, with 11 bases in the middle. The CDR3 nucleotides read TGTGCCAGCAGTTCGTCCAGCGGGCAGCCCCAGCATTTT. Its protein product is CASSSSSGQPQHF.

The chain uses TRBV27 and TRBJ1-5; perhaps TRBD1 as D (5 bases). This CDR3 has 14 amino acids. V shed 0 bases and J shed 3 bases, with 6 bases lying between them. CDR1 and CDR2 (germline): MNHEY, SMNVEV (reference sequence). CDR3 amino acids: CASSLSGHNQPQHF. DNA for the CDR3: TGTGCCAGCAGTTTATCGGGGCACAATCAGCCCCAGCATTTT.

The chain carries TRBV4-3 and TRBJ1-2; maybe TRBD1 (5 bases). CDR1 and CDR2 (germline): LGHNA, YSLEER. The CDR3 is 13 amino acids. V lost 5 bases, J lost 0 bases, and 7 bases lay in between. CDR3: CASSETANYGYTF. CDR3 sequence (DNA): TGCGCCAGCAGCGAGACAGCTAACTATGGCTACACCTTC.

The rearrangement links TRBV5-1 to TRBJ2-7, with D perhaps matching TRBD1 or TRBD2 (5 bases each). The CDR3 has 15 residues. The germline CDR1 and CDR2 sequences are SGHRS and YFSETQ. Trimming took 0 bases from V and 6 from J, leaving 16 bases between them. CDR3 sequence: CASSLEGGTLLEQYF. In nucleotides, the CDR3 is TGCGCCAGCAGCTTGGAGGGTGGGACCTTACTCGAGCAGTACTTC.

This clone is a singleton in its sample. V usage is TRBV18 and J usage is TRBJ2-3; weak D call: TRBD1 (5 bases). The CDR3 extends over 18 amino acids. V was pared by 3 bases and J by 0 bases, with 19 bases between. The V gene's germline CDR1 is KGHSH and CDR2 LQKENI. The CDR3 region is CASSPLSLRQSSTDTQYF. In DNA form, the CDR3 reads TGTGCCAGCTCACCCCTTTCGCTTCGACAGAGCAGCACAGATACGCAGTATTTT.

The J gene is TRBJ1-1, the V gene TRBV19; D uncertain. The V gene's germline CDR1 is LNHDA and CDR2 SQIVND (reference sequence). This CDR3 region has 13 residues. V lost 4 bases and J lost 1, with 7 bases in between. The CDR3 reads CASSKGENTEAFF. CDR3 nucleotide sequence: TGTGCCAGTAGTAAGGGTGAGAACACTGAAGCTTTCTTT. The full variable domain, in which reference TRBV19 and TRBJ1-1 provide the parts outside the CDR3, is DGGITQSPKYLFRKEGQNVTLSCEQNLNHDAMYWYRQDPGQGLRLIYYSQIVNDFQKGDIAEGYSVSREKKESFPLTVTSAQKNPTAFYLCASSKGENTEAFFGQGTRLTVV.

The sample holds one count of this clone. The chain joins TRBV11-2 to TRBJ2-7; D is unclear. CDR3 length: 12 amino acids. Germline lookup yields CDR1 SGHAT and CDR2 FQNNGV. V shed 5 bases and J shed 5 bases, with 10 bases lying between them. CDR3 protein: CASSLPQNEQYF. The DNA of the CDR3 is TGTGCCAGCAGCCTCCCACAAAACGAGCAGTACTTC.

The chain combines TRBV15 with TRBJ2-3; TRBD1 agrees at 10 bases. Trimming cost V 9 bases and J 0 bases; bases outside gene matches: 3. Germline V CDR1 and CDR2: LNHNV, YYDKDF (reference sequence). This CDR3 has 14 amino acids. CDR3 residues: CATRDRGSTDTQYF. CDR3 nucleotide sequence: TGTGCCACTAGGGACAGGGGAAGCACAGATACGCAGTATTTT.

The chain combines TRBV9 with TRBJ2-7; D is perhaps TRBD2 (6 bases). Trimming stripped 0 bases from V and 1 base from J, with 11 bases between. Germline lookup yields CDR1 SGDLS and CDR2 YYNGEE. The CDR3 loop spans 15 amino acids. This CDR3 is CASSVAGGPSYEQYF. The CDR3 region has the DNA TGTGCCAGCAGCGTAGCCGGGGGACCATCCTACGAGCAGTACTTC. Full variable domain (missing parts from reference TRBV9 and TRBJ2-7): DSGVTQTPKHLITATGQRVTLRCSPRSGDLSVYWYQQSLDQGLQFLIQYYNGEERAKGNILERFSAQQFPDLHSELNLSSLELGDSALYFCASSVAGGPSYEQYFGPGTRLTVT.

J is TRBJ2-7 and V is TRBV28; no clear D gene. The CDR3 runs 10 residues. V lost 4 bases, J lost 5 bases, and 3 bases lay in between. The germline V gene encodes CDR1 MDHEN and CDR2 SYDVKM. CDR3 sequence: CASSYNEQYF. The CDR3 DNA is TGTGCCAGCAGTTATAACGAGCAGTACTTC.

The genes are TRBV4-1 and TRBJ2-7; TRBD1 agrees at 8 bases. Germline CDR1 MGHRA, CDR2 YSYEKL. V lost 5 bases and J lost 4; bases outside the gene matches: 7. The length of the CDR3 is 14 residues. Here the CDR3 reads CASSSSGGSYEQYF. In DNA, the CDR3 is TGCGCCAGCAGCTCCTCAGGGGGCTCTTACGAGCAGTACTTC.

The chain employs TRBV13 and TRBJ2-3; D not certain. The germline V gene has CDR1 PRHDT and CDR2 FYEKMQ (reference sequence). This CDR3 is built from 14 residues. The V end lost 3 bases, the J end lost 2 bases, and 9 bases lay between the germline ends. This chain's CDR3 is CASSFGLDTDTQYF. The CDR3 nucleotides are TGTGCCAGCAGCTTCGGGCTAGACACAGATACGCAGTATTTT.

The rearrangement links TRBV7-3 to TRBJ2-1; maybe TRBD1 (6 bases). Trimming shortened V by 6 bases and J by 0 bases, and 15 bases separated the two germline ends. The CDR3 is 16 residues long. CDR1 and CDR2 from the germline V gene are SGHTA and FQGTGA. CDR3: CASSLHQGSSYNEQFF. CDR3 bases: TGTGCCAGCAGTTTGCATCAGGGGAGCTCCTACAATGAGCAGTTCTTC.

This CDR3 reads CASSQDGERETYNEQFF. In DNA form, the CDR3 reads TGCGCCAGCAGCCAAGATGGCGAGCGGGAGACCTACAATGAGCAGTTCTTC. The rearrangement links TRBV4-1 to TRBJ2-1, with TRBD2 matching over 8 bases. The length of the CDR3 is 17 residues. The germline V gene has CDR1 MGHRA and CDR2 YSYEKL. Trimming cost V 0 bases and J 2 bases; bases outside gene matches: 6.

The CDR3 loop is CASSQSGGDYGYTF. CDR3 bases: TGTGCCAGCAGCCAATCGGGCGGGGACTATGGCTACACCTTC. V is TRBV16 and J is TRBJ1-2; the D is unclear. V dropped 0 bases and J dropped 3 bases, with 8 bases sitting between them. The CDR3 is made up of 14 amino acids. CDR1 and CDR2 (germline): KGHSY, FQNENV. Full variable domain (rest looked up from reference TRBV16 and TRBJ1-2): GEEVAQTPKHLVRGEGQKAKLYCAPIKGHSYVFWYQQVLKNEFKFLISFQNENVFDETGMPKERFSAKCLPNSPCSLEIQATKLEDSAVYFCASSQSGGDYGYTFGSGTRLTVV.

The V gene is TRBV7-9, the J gene TRBJ2-7; D call uncertain. From germline, CDR1 is SEHNR and CDR2 FQNEAQ (reference sequence). V lost 1 base, J lost 3 bases, and 7 bases lay in between. There are 13 residues in the CDR3. The CDR3 spells CASSLVADYEQYF. CDR3 nucleotide sequence: TGTGCCAGCAGCTTAGTTGCGGACTACGAGCAGTACTTC.

The rearrangement joins TRBV4-1 to TRBJ1-1; TRBD1 might be the D (6 bases). The length of the CDR3 is 15 residues. The V gene lost 2 bases and the J gene lost 5 bases, with 15 bases spanning the gap. The germline gives CDR1 MGHRA, CDR2 YSYEKL. The CDR3 coding sequence is TGCGCCAGCAGCCAATTGCAGACCACAGGGACTGAAGCTTTCTTT. This gives the protein CASSQLQTTGTEAFF.

This sequence joins TRBV7-2 and TRBJ1-5; TRBD1 is a possible D gene (6 bases). V was cut by 7 bases and J by 0 bases, with 16 bases left in between. This CDR3 comprises 16 residues. Germline CDR1 is SGHTA and CDR2 is FQGNSA. The CDR3, as DNA: TGTGCCAGCACTGAAACATGGACAGATAGCAATCAGCCCCAGCATTTT. Its translation: CASTETWTDSNQPQHF.

The chain links TRBV5-5 to TRBJ2-7; D is ambiguous. The ends were cut back, 6 bases at V and 6 bases at J, with 13 bases in the middle. CDR1 and CDR2 from the germline V gene are SGHKS and YYEKEE (reference sequence). CDR3 length equals 12 residues. The CDR3 loop is CASTGLISEQYF. CDR3 nucleotides: TGTGCCAGCACCGGGTTAATTAGCGAGCAGTACTTC.

The sample holds one count of this clone. This chain links TRBV7-9 with TRBJ2-5, with 7 positions matching TRBD1. The CDR3 consists of 15 residues. The junction had 8 bases not matched to a gene; V was cut back by 5 bases and J by 2 bases. Germline V gene data show CDR1 as SEHNR and CDR2 as FQNEAQ (reference sequence). The CDR3 reads CASSIGTVSQETQYF. The CDR3 DNA sequence: TGTGCCAGCAGCATCGGGACAGTTTCTCAAGAGACCCAGTACTTC.

The rearrangement uses TRBV13 and TRBJ2-2, with D unclear. Per the germline V gene, CDR1 is PRHDT and CDR2 is FYEKMQ (reference sequence). The V end lost 5 bases, the J end lost 2 bases, and 18 bases lay between the germline ends. The CDR3 runs 17 residues. This CDR3 reads CASSQDRTQENTGELFF. CDR3 bases: TGTGCCAGCAGCCAAGATCGGACCCAAGAAAACACCGGGGAGCTGTTTTTT.

The chain carries TRBV6-6 and TRBJ2-2, with D possibly TRBD2 on 6 matching bases. This CDR3 contains 15 residues. Germline CDR1 reads MNHNY; CDR2 reads SVGAGI (reference sequence). V was clipped by 5 bases and J by 5 bases, with 15 bases between them. CDR3 sequence: CASSPVGGLTGELFF. In DNA, the CDR3 is TGTGCCAGCAGTCCCGTCGGGGGACTGACCGGGGAGCTGTTTTTT.